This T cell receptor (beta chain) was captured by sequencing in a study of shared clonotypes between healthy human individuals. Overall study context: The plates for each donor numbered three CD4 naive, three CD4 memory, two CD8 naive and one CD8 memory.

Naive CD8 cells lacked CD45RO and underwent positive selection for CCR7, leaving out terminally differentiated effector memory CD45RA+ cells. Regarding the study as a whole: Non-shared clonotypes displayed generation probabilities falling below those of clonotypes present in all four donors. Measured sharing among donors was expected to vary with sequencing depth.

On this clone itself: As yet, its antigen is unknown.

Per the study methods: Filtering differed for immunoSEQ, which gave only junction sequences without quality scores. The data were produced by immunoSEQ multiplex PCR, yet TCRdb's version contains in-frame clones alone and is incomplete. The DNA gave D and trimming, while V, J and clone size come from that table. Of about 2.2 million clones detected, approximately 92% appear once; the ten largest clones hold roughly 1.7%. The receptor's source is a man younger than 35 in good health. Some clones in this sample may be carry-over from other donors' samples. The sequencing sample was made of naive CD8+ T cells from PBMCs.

In DNA form, the CDR3 reads TGTGCCAGCAGCGTAGCCCCGTGGGGGACGGGAGGATCCTCTGGAAACACCATATATTTT. Protein sequence: CASSVAPWGTGGSSGNTIYF. The chain couples TRBV9 to TRBJ1-3; TRBD1 is a possible D gene (5 bases). The CDR3 loop spans 20 amino acids. Germline lookup yields CDR1 SGDLS and CDR2 YYNGEE. The ends were cut back, 0 bases at V and 0 bases at J, with 22 bases in the middle. The full variable domain, with the rest looked up from reference TRBV9 and TRBJ1-3, is DSGVTQTPKHLITATGQRVTLRCSPRSGDLSVYWYQQSLDQGLQFLIQYYNGEERAKGNILERFSAQQFPDLHSELNLSSLELGDSALYFCASSVAPWGTGGSSGNTIYFGEGSWLTVV.